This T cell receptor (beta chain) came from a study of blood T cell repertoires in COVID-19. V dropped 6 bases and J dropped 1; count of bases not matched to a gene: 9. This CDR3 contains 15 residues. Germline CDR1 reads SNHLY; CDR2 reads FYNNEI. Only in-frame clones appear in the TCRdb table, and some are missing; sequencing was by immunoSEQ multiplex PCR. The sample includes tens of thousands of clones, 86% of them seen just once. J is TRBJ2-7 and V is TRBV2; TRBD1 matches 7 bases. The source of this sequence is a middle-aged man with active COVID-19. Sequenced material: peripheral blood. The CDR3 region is CASSRMTGPSYEQYF. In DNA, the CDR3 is TGTGCCAGCAGCCGGATGACAGGGCCATCCTACGAGCAGTACTTC.